These T cell receptor beta chains were read from a single sample in a study of blood T cell repertoires in COVID-19. Generated by immunoSEQ multiplex PCR, the TCRdb table keeps only in-frame clones and is missing some. The table has about 26,000 clones, around 88% seen once; the top ten hold 15% to 20%. Sequenced: peripheral blood. The receptors shown here come from a man between 65 and 85 years old with acute or convalescent COVID-19. Both conserved end residues are part of each CDR3. Fields, in order: CDR3 length, V gene, J gene, CDR3 protein.

len: 14; v_gene: TRBV5-1; j_gene: TRBJ1-1; CDR3aa: CASSLDGVNTEAFF
len: 21; v_gene: TRBV7-8; j_gene: TRBJ1-5; CDR3aa: CASSLAGTGWVGVRTNQPQHF
len: 15; v_gene: TRBV7-2; j_gene: TRBJ2-3; CDR3aa: CASSLAGRRTDTQYF
len: 18; v_gene: TRBV3-1/TRBV3-2; j_gene: TRBJ2-1; CDR3aa: CASGGVAATTSSYNEQFF
len: 15; v_gene: TRBV9; j_gene: TRBJ2-5; CDR3aa: CASSAAGGLEETQYF
len: 18; v_gene: TRBV21-1; j_gene: TRBJ2-7; CDR3aa: CARGVSRTVEKVYYEQYF
len: 16; v_gene: TRBV7-6; j_gene: TRBJ2-3; CDR3aa: CASSSGLAGDTDTQYF
len: 16; v_gene: TRBV7-9; j_gene: TRBJ2-1; CDR3aa: CASSLDGTGLAGEQFF
len: 16; v_gene: TRBV5-1; j_gene: TRBJ1-4; CDR3aa: CASSSHTAGANEKLFF
len: 15; v_gene: TRBV7-2; j_gene: TRBJ2-7; CDR3aa: CASSFSGLATYEQYF
len: 15; v_gene: TRBV11-2; j_gene: TRBJ1-4; CDR3aa: CASSVMGTGFEKLFF
len: 14; v_gene: TRBV29-1; j_gene: TRBJ2-7; CDR3aa: CSVRLAGNSYEQYF
len: 16; v_gene: TRBV19; j_gene: TRBJ2-7; CDR3aa: CASSIGWTSGSDEQYF
len: 17; v_gene: TRBV2; j_gene: TRBJ2-6; CDR3aa: CASSSGTGVSGANVLTF
len: 14; v_gene: TRBV10-3; j_gene: TRBJ2-1; CDR3aa: CAISEGREFNEQFF
len: 14; v_gene: TRBV5-8; j_gene: TRBJ1-2; CDR3aa: CASHATGSDYGYTF
len: 15; v_gene: TRBV28; j_gene: TRBJ1-6; CDR3aa: CASSFRSSYNSPLHF
len: 14; v_gene: TRBV2; j_gene: TRBJ1-5; CDR3aa: CASSEGFRNQPQHF
len: 12; v_gene: TRBV6-2/TRBV6-3; j_gene: TRBJ1-1; CDR3aa: CASSRGGAEAFF
len: 15; v_gene: TRBV28; j_gene: TRBJ1-1; CDR3aa: CASSEVTEMNTEAFF
len: 14; v_gene: TRBV5-4; j_gene: TRBJ2-7; CDR3aa: CASSLGGSSYEQYF
len: 16; v_gene: TRBV7-6; j_gene: TRBJ2-7; CDR3aa: CASSLGPPNGAYEQYF
len: 16; v_gene: TRBV10-3; j_gene: TRBJ2-7; CDR3aa: CAISDGTSGRDYEQYF
len: 16; v_gene: TRBV3-1/TRBV3-2; j_gene: TRBJ2-3; CDR3aa: CASSQTSGRVGDTQYF
len: 15; v_gene: TRBV7-2; j_gene: TRBJ2-2; CDR3aa: CASSQGGLGTGELFF
len: 13; v_gene: TRBV29-1; j_gene: TRBJ2-5; CDR3aa: CSVREAGVETQYF
len: 16; v_gene: TRBV7-3; j_gene: TRBJ2-3; CDR3aa: CASSLLGAVGTDTQYF
len: 17; v_gene: TRBV5-6; j_gene: TRBJ1-6; CDR3aa: CASSLGPGQGGNSPLHF
len: 14; v_gene: TRBV7-2; j_gene: TRBJ2-1; CDR3aa: CASIPGRGGNEQFF
len: 15; v_gene: TRBV5-1; j_gene: TRBJ1-4; CDR3aa: CASSSGQGTNEKLFF
len: 13; v_gene: TRBV5-1; j_gene: TRBJ2-2; CDR3aa: CASSLGPTGELFF
len: 19; v_gene: TRBV15; j_gene: TRBJ2-5; CDR3aa: CATSRDVSGRIPAPETQYF
len: 14; v_gene: TRBV29-1; j_gene: TRBJ1-3; CDR3aa: CSVRDRSSGNTIYF
len: 14; v_gene: TRBV2; j_gene: TRBJ1-4; CDR3aa: CASNSDSYNEKLFF
len: 15; v_gene: TRBV28; j_gene: TRBJ2-1; CDR3aa: CASSSRDRGSNEQFF
len: 14; v_gene: TRBV7-2; j_gene: TRBJ1-1; CDR3aa: CASSLGQGNTEAFF
len: 16; v_gene: TRBV7-9; j_gene: TRBJ2-7; CDR3aa: CASSSIGAGGPEEQYF
len: 16; v_gene: TRBV5-4; j_gene: TRBJ2-7; CDR3aa: CASSLIPAGLPYEQYF
len: 14; v_gene: TRBV5-4; j_gene: TRBJ1-5; CDR3aa: CASSNRGPNQPQHF
len: 13; v_gene: TRBV12-3/TRBV12-4; j_gene: TRBJ1-1; CDR3aa: CASSLLQGTEAFF
len: 13; v_gene: TRBV12-3/TRBV12-4; j_gene: TRBJ2-7; CDR3aa: CASSFQPSQGAYF
len: 17; v_gene: TRBV20-1; j_gene: TRBJ2-3; CDR3aa: CSASRDSGPRGTDTQYF
len: 17; v_gene: TRBV15; j_gene: TRBJ1-5; CDR3aa: CATSRTVGTDSNQPQHF
len: 19; v_gene: TRBV5-4; j_gene: TRBJ2-1; CDR3aa: CASSFSVTSGRIPYNEQFF
len: 16; v_gene: TRBV2; j_gene: TRBJ2-7; CDR3aa: CASTSEWRVLRYEQYF
len: 15; v_gene: TRBV7-9; j_gene: TRBJ2-2; CDR3aa: CASSLARSNTGELFF
len: 16; v_gene: TRBV7-2; j_gene: TRBJ2-7; CDR3aa: CASSLQGAPISYEQYF
len: 16; v_gene: TRBV7-2; j_gene: TRBJ2-3; CDR3aa: CASSLYAGGPGDTQYF
len: 12; v_gene: TRBV7-2; j_gene: TRBJ2-7; CDR3aa: CATTGGTYEQYF
len: 14; v_gene: TRBV18; j_gene: TRBJ2-1; CDR3aa: CASSPGTGEDEQFF
len: 15; v_gene: TRBV19; j_gene: TRBJ2-2; CDR3aa: CASNYLAGNTGELFF
len: 15; v_gene: TRBV2; j_gene: TRBJ1-1; CDR3aa: CASRPLQAPNTEAFF
len: 14; v_gene: TRBV5-4; j_gene: TRBJ2-5; CDR3aa: CASSLVSTPETQYF
len: 16; v_gene: TRBV2; j_gene: TRBJ2-7; CDR3aa: CASSEGPDRGVYEQYF
len: 17; v_gene: TRBV15; j_gene: TRBJ2-2; CDR3aa: CATSRDIASRHSGELFF
len: 13; v_gene: TRBV18; j_gene: TRBJ1-5; CDR3aa: CASSSGGIQPQHF
len: 15; v_gene: TRBV27; j_gene: TRBJ2-3; CDR3aa: CASSLFAGSGDTQYF